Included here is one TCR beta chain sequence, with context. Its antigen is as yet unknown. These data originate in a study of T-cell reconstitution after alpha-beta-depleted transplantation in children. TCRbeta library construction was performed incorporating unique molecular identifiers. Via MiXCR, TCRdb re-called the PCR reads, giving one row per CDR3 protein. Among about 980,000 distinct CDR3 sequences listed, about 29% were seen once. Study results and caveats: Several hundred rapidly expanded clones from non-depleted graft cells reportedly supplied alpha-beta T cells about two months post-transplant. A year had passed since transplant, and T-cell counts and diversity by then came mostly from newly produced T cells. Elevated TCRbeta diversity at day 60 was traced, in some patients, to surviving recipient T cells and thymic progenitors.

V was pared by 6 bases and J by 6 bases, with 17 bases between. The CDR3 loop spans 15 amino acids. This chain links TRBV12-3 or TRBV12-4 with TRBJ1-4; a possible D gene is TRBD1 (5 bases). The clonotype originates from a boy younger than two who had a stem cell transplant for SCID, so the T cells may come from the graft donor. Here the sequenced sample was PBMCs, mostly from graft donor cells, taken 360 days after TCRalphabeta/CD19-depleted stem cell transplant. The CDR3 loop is CASRARAARDEKLFF. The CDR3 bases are TGTGCCAGCAGGGCCCGGGCGGCCAGGGATGAAAAACTGTTTTTT.